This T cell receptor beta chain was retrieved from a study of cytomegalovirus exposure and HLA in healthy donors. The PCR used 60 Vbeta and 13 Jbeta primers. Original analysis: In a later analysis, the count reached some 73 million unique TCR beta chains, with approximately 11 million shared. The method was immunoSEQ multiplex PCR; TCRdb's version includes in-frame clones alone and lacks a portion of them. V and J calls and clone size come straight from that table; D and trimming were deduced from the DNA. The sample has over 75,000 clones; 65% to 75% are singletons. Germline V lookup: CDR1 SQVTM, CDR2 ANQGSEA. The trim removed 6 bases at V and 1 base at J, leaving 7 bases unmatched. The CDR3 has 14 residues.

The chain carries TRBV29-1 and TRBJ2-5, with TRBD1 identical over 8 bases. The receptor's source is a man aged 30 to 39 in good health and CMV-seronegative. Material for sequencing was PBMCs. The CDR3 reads CSVRTGWPQETQYF. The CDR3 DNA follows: TGCAGCGTGAGGACAGGGTGGCCCCAAGAGACCCAGTACTTC.